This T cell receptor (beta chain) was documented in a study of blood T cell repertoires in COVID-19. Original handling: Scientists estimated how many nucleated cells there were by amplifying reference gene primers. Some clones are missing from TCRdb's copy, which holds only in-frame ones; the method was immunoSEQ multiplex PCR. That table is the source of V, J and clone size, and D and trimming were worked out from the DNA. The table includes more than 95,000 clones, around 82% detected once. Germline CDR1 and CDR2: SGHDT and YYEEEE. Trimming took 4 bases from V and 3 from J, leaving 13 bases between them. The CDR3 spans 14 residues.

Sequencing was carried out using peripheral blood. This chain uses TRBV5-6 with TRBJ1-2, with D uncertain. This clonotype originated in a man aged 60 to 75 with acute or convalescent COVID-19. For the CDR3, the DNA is TGTGCCAGCAGCCAAGAGGAGGGATACTATGGCTACACCTTC. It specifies CASSQEEGYYGYTF.